This T cell receptor beta chain comes out of a study of PD-L1 blockade in urothelial cancer. Study context: The patients' atezolizumab therapy, 1,200 mg intravenously every 3 weeks, started in the mid-2010s. Patients with male sex and bladder-origin urothelial cancer accounted for about 85% of the roughly 29 enrolled. Prior chemotherapy ranged from 0 to 3 regimens per patient.

Turning to this clone: As yet, its antigen is unknown.

Indicated time point: pretreatment peripheral blood. The data were produced by immunoSEQ multiplex PCR, yet TCRdb's version contains in-frame clones alone and is incomplete. The data contain over 15,000 clones, around 91% of them singletons. The CDR3 totals 13 residues. CDR1 is MNHEY and CDR2 is SVGAGI in the germline V gene. V was trimmed by 5 bases and J by 1 base, leaving 8 bases between them. Overall study findings and caveats: More expansion of tumor-associated blood clones, seen at 3 weeks, marked durable-benefit patients.

The rearrangement uses TRBV6-5 and TRBJ1-2; D unclear. This clonotype was obtained from a man in his 70s with urothelial cancer. This specimen was PBMCs, taken around atezolizumab (anti-PD-L1) treatment. The CDR3 sequence is CASSPGNNYGYTF. The CDR3 DNA reads TGTGCCAGCAGTCCCGGTAATAACTATGGCTACACCTTC.